The 9 T cell receptor beta chains given below trace back to one sample, sequenced in a study of type 1 and type 2 diabetes patients. The PCR template was genomic DNA. A primer set of 30 forward and 13 reverse primers amplified the CDR3. TCRdb reprocessed the multiplex PCR reads with MiXCR, giving one entry per CDR3 protein. The sample has fewer than 300,000 distinct CDR3 sequences, roughly 50% seen once. The specimen sequenced was peripheral blood mononuclear cells (PBMCs). All receptors derive from a man aged 18 to 35 with type 2 diabetes.

The sample holds a few counts of this clonotype. The chain links TRBV10-2 to TRBJ2-7, with D possibly being TRBD1 (6 bases). Germline V lookup: CDR1 WSHSY, CDR2 SAAADI. Trimming shortened V by 2 bases and J by 10 bases, and 12 bases separated the two germline ends. CDR3 length equals 12 residues. The CDR3 DNA is TGCGCCAGCAGTGAGACAGGGCAAGACCAGTACTTC. This gives the protein CASSETGQDQYF.

This clonotype was counted only a few times. The V call is TRBV7-2, the J call TRBJ2-7; D is undetermined. The CDR3 is made up of 14 amino acids. Trimming took off 5 bases at V and 4 bases at J, with 15 bases between the two ends. The germline gives CDR1 SGHTA, CDR2 FQGNSA. CDR3 protein: CASSLPPKYYEQYF. The CDR3 bases are TGTGCCAGCAGCCTCCCCCCCAAATATTACGAGCAGTACTTC.

This clonotype was seen just once. The chain uses TRBV7-8 and TRBJ1-1, with D possibly matching TRBD1 (6 bases). Germline V gene data show CDR1 as SGHVS and CDR2 as FQNEAQ. The V gene lost 0 bases and the J gene lost 6 bases, with 14 bases spanning the gap. The CDR3 contains 15 residues. The CDR3 DNA follows: TGTGCCAGCAGCTTAGCGCCCAGGGGCGATCCTGAAGCTTTCTTT. It specifies CASSLAPRGDPEAFF.

A few counts support this clonotype. The chain combines TRBV7-8 with TRBJ1-2; possible D gene TRBD1, 6 bases. Between the trimmed V and J ends, which lost 1 base and 0 bases, there was a span of 9 bases. This CDR3 has 15 residues. Germline V gene sequence: CDR1 SGHVS, CDR2 FQNEAQ. This CDR3 reads CASSLGTAANYGYTF. The CDR3 DNA reads TGTGCCAGCAGCTTAGGGACAGCAGCTAACTATGGCTACACCTTC.

The V and J genes are TRBV9 and TRBJ1-2; D unresolved. V lost 0 bases to trimming and J lost 4 bases, with 10 bases between them. CDR3 size: 14 residues. Germline V gene data show CDR1 as SGDLS and CDR2 as YYNGEE. The CDR3 bases are TGTGCCAGCAGCGTAGCTTTGGGCGGCTATGGCTACACCTTC. Residues: CASSVALGGYGYTF.

This clonotype was seen only a few times. The V call is TRBV19, the J call TRBJ1-5; D is uncertain. V lost 1 base and J lost 0, with 13 bases in between. The CDR3 extends over 17 amino acids. Germline V gene data show CDR1 as LNHDA and CDR2 as SQIVND (reference sequence). DNA of the CDR3: TGTGCCAGTAGTATAGTGTCGGGCCGTTATAGCAATCAGCCCCAGCATTTT. Translation gives CASSIVSGRYSNQPQHF.

The V gene is TRBV27, the J gene TRBJ2-1; 8 bases are a match to TRBD1. The CDR3 has 15 amino acids. Germline V gene data show CDR1 as MNHEY and CDR2 as SMNVEV (reference sequence). V lost 5 bases to trimming and J lost 0 bases; unmatched junction nucleotides: 3. In nucleotides, the CDR3 is TGTGCCAGCAGTACCACAGGGGGCTCCTACAATGAGCAGTTCTTC. This encodes CASSTTGGSYNEQFF.

This clonotype has at least ten counts. The chain employs TRBV15 and TRBJ2-2; D call uncertain. V lost 8 bases to trimming and J lost 6 bases, with 10 bases between them. The CDR3 totals 12 residues. Germline V gives CDR1 LNHNV, CDR2 YYDKDF (reference sequence). The chain's CDR3 is CATQSGSGELFF. The DNA for the CDR3 is TGTGCCACCCAAAGTGGTTCCGGGGAGCTGTTTTTT.

The rearrangement joins TRBV6-1 to TRBJ2-2; TRBD2 matches at 7 bases. Losses at the gene ends were 2 bases for V and 4 bases for J; bases not matched to a gene: 4. Per the germline V gene, CDR1 is MNHNS and CDR2 is SASEGT. The CDR3 loop spans 15 amino acids. CDR3 sequence reads: CASSEKRGTTGELFF. CDR3 DNA sequence: TGTGCCAGCAGTGAAAAGCGGGGAACCACCGGGGAGCTGTTTTTT.